A single sample is the source of the 15 T cell receptor beta chains below, sequenced in a study of blood T cell repertoires in COVID-19. Clones were read by immunoSEQ multiplex PCR, and TCRdb kept only the in-frame ones, dropping some. This repertoire shows 14,000 or so clones, less than 95% found once; its top ten account for more than 8%. The specimen sequenced was peripheral blood. The receptor set was obtained from a human donor in a cohort sampled during active COVID-19.

CDR3 region: CASKGTGSTDTQYF. In nucleotides, the CDR3 is TGTGCCAGTAAAGGGACAGGCAGCACAGATACGCAGTATTTT. The V gene is TRBV9, the J gene TRBJ2-3; TRBD1 agrees at 8 bases. Germline V gene data show CDR1 as SGDLS and CDR2 as YYNGEE. This CDR3 is 14 amino acids long. Trimming took 8 bases from V and 0 from J; bases not matched to a gene: 5. The whole variable domain, filled in from reference TRBV9 and TRBJ2-3, reads DSGVTQTPKHLITATGQRVTLRCSPRSGDLSVYWYQQSLDQGLQFLIQYYNGEERAKGNILERFSAQQFPDLHSELNLSSLELGDSALYFCASKGTGSTDTQYFGPGTRLTVL.

This clone turned up a few times. This sequence joins TRBV29-1 and TRBJ2-7; D is unclear. The V gene lost 7 bases and the J gene lost 4 bases, with 11 bases spanning the gap. The CDR3 sequence is 11 residues long. Germline V gene lookup returns CDR1 SQVTM and CDR2 ANQGSEA. The CDR3 protein is CSAENGYEQYF. In nucleotides, the CDR3 is TGCAGCGCTGAGAACGGGTACGAGCAGTACTTC.

This chain connects TRBV28 to TRBJ2-3, with TRBD2 matching over 16 bases. J was trimmed by 5 bases and V by 2 bases; bases with no gene match: 10. The CDR3 spans 19 residues. The germline V gene has CDR1 MDHEN and CDR2 SYDVKM. The CDR3 DNA follows: TGTGCCAGCAGTTTAGCGGGACTAGCGGGGGGGCTATATAGAGATACGCAGTATTTT. Its protein product is CASSLAGLAGGLYRDTQYF.

This chain joins TRBV2 and TRBJ2-5, with D maybe TRBD1 (6 bases). The V and J ends lost 3 bases and 4 bases respectively, with 12 bases between them. The germline gives CDR1 SNHLY, CDR2 FYNNEI. This CDR3 is built from 14 residues. CDR3 DNA: TGTGCCAGCAGTGATCCAGGGGTGGGAGAGACCCAGTACTTC. It specifies CASSDPGVGETQYF.

V and J are TRBV18 and TRBJ2-1, with D perhaps matching TRBD2 (8 bases). V gave up 1 base and J gave up 5 bases, with 21 bases separating them. From germline, CDR1 is KGHSH and CDR2 LQKENI. The CDR3 totals 18 residues. CDR3 sequence reads: CASSPRAGGAGGDNEQFF. As DNA, the CDR3 is TGTGCCAGCTCACCACGAGCAGGGGGTGCGGGAGGAGACAATGAGCAGTTCTTC.

In its sample, this clone was seen once. J is TRBJ2-1 and V is TRBV5-1, with D possibly being TRBD2 (7 bases). With 0 bases removed from V and 3 bases from J, the gap between germline ends came to 19 bases. In germline, CDR1 is SGHRS, CDR2 YFSETQ. This CDR3 has 18 residues. Here the CDR3 reads CASSLGSGRGALYNEQFF. For the CDR3, the DNA is TGCGCCAGCAGCTTGGGGTCGGGCCGGGGGGCCCTCTACAATGAGCAGTTCTTC.

The genes are TRBV7-2 and TRBJ2-2, with 10 bases that match TRBD2. The V gene's germline CDR1 is SGHTA and CDR2 FQGNSA. The CDR3 sequence is 15 residues long. V lost 2 bases, J lost 5 bases, and 2 bases stayed unmatched. The CDR3 region has the DNA TGTGCCAGCAGCTTACTAGCGGGGGATACCGGGGAGCTGTTTTTT. The encoded protein is CASSLLAGDTGELFF.

The V gene is TRBV6-5, the J gene TRBJ2-7; D unclear. Germline CDR1 and CDR2: MNHEY and SVGAGI. This CDR3 has 13 amino acids. Trimming removed 7 bases from V and 3 bases from J, with 13 bases in between. The DNA for the CDR3 is TGTGCCAGCAAATTAAGCTTGAGCTACGAGCAGTACTTC. This codes for CASKLSLSYEQYF.

The chain combines TRBV7-9 with TRBJ2-1; D unresolved. Trimming took 1 base from V and 3 from J, leaving 10 bases between them. The CDR3 is made up of 15 amino acids. Germline assignment: CDR1 SEHNR and CDR2 FQNEAQ (reference sequence). The CDR3 DNA is TGTGCCAGCAGCTTAGATCGGAACAGCTACAATGAGCAGTTCTTC. The encoded protein is CASSLDRNSYNEQFF.

The chain has TRBV29-1 and TRBJ2-7; D is perhaps TRBD1 (6 bases). Germline V gene sequence: CDR1 SQVTM, CDR2 ANQGSEA. The CDR3 extends over 13 amino acids. Trimming shortened V by 6 bases and J by 4 bases, and 16 bases separated the two germline ends. CDR3 sequence: CSVRRDTTYEQYF. In DNA, the CDR3 is TGCAGCGTAAGACGGGACACTACATACGAGCAGTACTTC.

A single count supports this clone. V usage is TRBV30 and J usage is TRBJ1-5; 9 bases are a match to TRBD1. The germline CDR1 and CDR2 sequences are GTSNPN and SVGIG (reference sequence). The CDR3 sequence is 18 residues long. With V trimmed by 2 bases and J by 3 bases, 14 bases remained unmatched. CDR3 sequence: CAWSSFTGGAGYNQPQHF. The CDR3 DNA sequence: TGTGCCTGGAGTTCCTTTACAGGGGGCGCGGGATACAATCAGCCCCAGCATTTT.

This sequence joins TRBV2 and TRBJ2-1; D possibly corresponds to TRBD2 (6 bases). This CDR3 comprises 14 residues. The V gene lost 8 bases and the J gene lost 7 bases, with 18 bases spanning the gap. From germline, CDR1 is SNHLY and CDR2 FYNNEI. The CDR3 DNA reads TGTGCCAGCGGGAGGAGTATGGCGGTTAATGAGCAGTTCTTC. This sequence encodes CASGRSMAVNEQFF.

This rearrangement joins TRBV2 to TRBJ1-6; TRBD1 aligns across 9 bases. After removal of 9 bases from V and 0 bases from J, the junction contained 12 bases not matched to a gene. The CDR3 loop spans 18 amino acids. Germline CDR1 is SNHLY and CDR2 is FYNNEI. This CDR3 reads CASCGTGSMGSYNSPLHF. CDR3 sequence (DNA): TGTGCCAGTTGCGGGACAGGGAGTATGGGCTCCTATAATTCACCCCTCCACTTT.

The chain is built from TRBV7-8 and TRBJ2-3, with 8 bases identical to TRBD2. Germline-derived CDR1 and CDR2 are SGHVS and FQNEAQ. This CDR3 contains 16 residues. The trim removed 0 bases at V and 0 bases at J, leaving 2 bases unmatched. In DNA, the CDR3 is TGTGCCAGCAGCTTAGCCTCTAGCGGGAGCACAGATACGCAGTATTTT. It encodes CASSLASSGSTDTQYF.

The V gene is TRBV7-2, the J gene TRBJ2-5; 8 positions match TRBD2. The trim removed 1 base at V and 5 bases at J, leaving 6 bases unmatched. CDR1 and CDR2 (germline): SGHTA, FQGNSA. The CDR3 consists of 15 residues. The CDR3 region is CASSLGGGRVETQYF. In DNA form, the CDR3 reads TGTGCCAGCAGCTTAGGCGGGGGGCGGGTGGAGACCCAGTACTTC.